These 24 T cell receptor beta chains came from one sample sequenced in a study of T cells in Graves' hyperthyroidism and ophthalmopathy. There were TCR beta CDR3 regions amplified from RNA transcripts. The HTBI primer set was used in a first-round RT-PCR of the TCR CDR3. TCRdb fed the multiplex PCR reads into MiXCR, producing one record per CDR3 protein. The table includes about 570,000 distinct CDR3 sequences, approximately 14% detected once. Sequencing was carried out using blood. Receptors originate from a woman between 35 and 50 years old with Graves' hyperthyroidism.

CDR3 coding DNA: TGTGCCACCAGACCCGGGGAGGATCTAAACACCGGGGAGCTGTTTTTT. It encodes CATRPGEDLNTGELFF. The V gene is TRBV24-1, the J gene TRBJ2-2, with D possibly matching TRBD2 (6 bases). V dropped 7 bases and J dropped 2 bases, with 16 bases sitting between them. Per germline, CDR1 KGHDR and CDR2 SFDVKD. CDR3 length equals 16 residues.

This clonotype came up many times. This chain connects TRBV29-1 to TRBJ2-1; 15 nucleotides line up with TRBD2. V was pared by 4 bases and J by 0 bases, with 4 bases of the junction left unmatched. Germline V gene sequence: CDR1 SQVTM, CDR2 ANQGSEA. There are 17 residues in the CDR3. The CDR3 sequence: CSVVGLAGGSSYNEQFF. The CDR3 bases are TGCAGCGTTGTTGGACTAGCGGGAGGGTCCTCCTACAATGAGCAGTTCTTC.

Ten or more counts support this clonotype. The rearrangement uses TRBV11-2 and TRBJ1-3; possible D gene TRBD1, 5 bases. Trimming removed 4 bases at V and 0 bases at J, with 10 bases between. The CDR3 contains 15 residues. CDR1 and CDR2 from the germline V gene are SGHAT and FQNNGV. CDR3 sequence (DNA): TGTGCCAGCAGCTATGGGGGGGGCTCTGGAAACACCATATATTTT. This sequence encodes CASSYGGGSGNTIYF.

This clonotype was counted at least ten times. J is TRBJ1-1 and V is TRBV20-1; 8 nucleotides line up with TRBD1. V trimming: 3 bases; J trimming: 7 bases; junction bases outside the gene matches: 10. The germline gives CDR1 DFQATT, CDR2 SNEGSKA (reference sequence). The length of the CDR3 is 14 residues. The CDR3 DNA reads TGCAGTGCTAGGGACGATAGGACAGGGTATGAAGCTTTCTTT. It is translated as CSARDDRTGYEAFF.

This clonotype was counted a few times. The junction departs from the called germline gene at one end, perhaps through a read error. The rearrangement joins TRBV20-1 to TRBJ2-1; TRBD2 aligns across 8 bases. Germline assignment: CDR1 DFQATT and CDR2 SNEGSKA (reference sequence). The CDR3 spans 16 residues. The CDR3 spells CRARDRLAGGFNEQFF. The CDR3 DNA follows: TGCCGTGCTAGAGACCGGCTGGCGGGAGGTTTTAATGAGCAGTTCTTC.

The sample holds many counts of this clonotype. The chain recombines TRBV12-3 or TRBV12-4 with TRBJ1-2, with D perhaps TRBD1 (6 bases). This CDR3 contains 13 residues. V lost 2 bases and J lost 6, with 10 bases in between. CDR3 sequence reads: CASSLNRANGYTF. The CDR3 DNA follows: TGTGCCAGCAGTTTAAACAGGGCGAATGGCTACACCTTC.

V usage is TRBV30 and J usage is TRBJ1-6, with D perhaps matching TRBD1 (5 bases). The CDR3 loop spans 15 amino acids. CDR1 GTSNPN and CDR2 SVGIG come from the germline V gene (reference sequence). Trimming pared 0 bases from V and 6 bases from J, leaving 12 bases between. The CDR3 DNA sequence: TGTGCCTGGAGTGTGGGGCTAGGTCGTAATTCACCCCTCCACTTT. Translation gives CAWSVGLGRNSPLHF.

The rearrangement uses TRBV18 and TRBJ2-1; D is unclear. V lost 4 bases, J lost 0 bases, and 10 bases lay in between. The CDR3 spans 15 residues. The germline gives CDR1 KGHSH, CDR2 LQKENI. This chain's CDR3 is CASSLPANSYNEQFF. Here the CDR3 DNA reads TGTGCCAGCTCACTTCCCGCTAACTCCTACAATGAGCAGTTCTTC.

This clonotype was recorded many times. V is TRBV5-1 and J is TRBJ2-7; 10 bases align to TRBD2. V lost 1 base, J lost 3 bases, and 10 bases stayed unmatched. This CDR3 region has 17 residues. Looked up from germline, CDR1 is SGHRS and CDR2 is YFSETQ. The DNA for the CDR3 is TGCGCCAGCAGCTTGACGGGACTAGCGAAAAACGACTACGAGCAGTACTTC. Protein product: CASSLTGLAKNDYEQYF.

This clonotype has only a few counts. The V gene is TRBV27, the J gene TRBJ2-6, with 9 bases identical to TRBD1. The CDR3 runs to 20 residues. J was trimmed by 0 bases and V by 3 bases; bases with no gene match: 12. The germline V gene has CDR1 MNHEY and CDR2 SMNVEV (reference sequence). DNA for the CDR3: TGTGCCAGCAGTTTGGGGACAGGGAAAGTTGGTTACTCTGGGGCCAACGTCCTGACTTTC. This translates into CASSLGTGKVGYSGANVLTF.

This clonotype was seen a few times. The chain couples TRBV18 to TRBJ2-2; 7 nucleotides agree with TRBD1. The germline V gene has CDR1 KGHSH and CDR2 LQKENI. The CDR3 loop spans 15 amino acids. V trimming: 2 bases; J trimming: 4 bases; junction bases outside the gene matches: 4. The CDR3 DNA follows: TGTGCCAGCTCACCATCGGGACAGACCACCGGGGAGCTGTTTTTT. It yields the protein CASSPSGQTTGELFF.

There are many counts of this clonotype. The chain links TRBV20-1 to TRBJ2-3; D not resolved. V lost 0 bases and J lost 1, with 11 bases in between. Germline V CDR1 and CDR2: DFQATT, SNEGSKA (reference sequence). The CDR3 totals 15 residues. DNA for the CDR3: TGCAGTGCTAGAGATTGGGCGGCCGGCACAGATACGCAGTATTTT. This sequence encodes CSARDWAAGTDTQYF.

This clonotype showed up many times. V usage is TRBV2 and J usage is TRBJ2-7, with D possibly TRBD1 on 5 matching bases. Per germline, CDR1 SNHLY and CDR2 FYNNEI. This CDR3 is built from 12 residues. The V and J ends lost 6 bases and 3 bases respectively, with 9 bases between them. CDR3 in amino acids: CASRPDSYEQYF. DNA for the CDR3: TGTGCCAGCAGACCAGACAGCTACGAGCAGTACTTC.

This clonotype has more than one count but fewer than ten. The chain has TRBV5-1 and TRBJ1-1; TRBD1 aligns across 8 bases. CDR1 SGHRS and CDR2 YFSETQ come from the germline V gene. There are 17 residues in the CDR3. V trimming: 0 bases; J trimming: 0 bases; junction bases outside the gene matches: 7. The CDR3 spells CASSLGQGSGMNTEAFF. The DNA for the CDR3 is TGCGCCAGCAGCTTGGGACAGGGGAGTGGCATGAACACTGAAGCTTTCTTT.

CDR3 sequence reads: CSAKRDRGLVEQYF. The DNA of the CDR3 is TGCAGTGCTAAACGGGACAGGGGGCTGGTCGAGCAGTACTTC. The rearrangement links TRBV20-1 to TRBJ2-7; 12 nucleotides align to TRBD1. Trimming took 4 bases from V and 6 from J; bases not matched to a gene: 7. CDR1 and CDR2 from the germline V gene are DFQATT and SNEGSKA (reference sequence). CDR3 size: 14 residues.

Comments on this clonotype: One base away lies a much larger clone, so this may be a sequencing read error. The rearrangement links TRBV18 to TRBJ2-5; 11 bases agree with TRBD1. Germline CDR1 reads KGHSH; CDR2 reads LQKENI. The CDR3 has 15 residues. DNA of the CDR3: TGTACCAGCTCACCAAGGACAGGGGGCGAAGAGACCCAGTACTTC. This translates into CTSSPRTGGEETQYF.

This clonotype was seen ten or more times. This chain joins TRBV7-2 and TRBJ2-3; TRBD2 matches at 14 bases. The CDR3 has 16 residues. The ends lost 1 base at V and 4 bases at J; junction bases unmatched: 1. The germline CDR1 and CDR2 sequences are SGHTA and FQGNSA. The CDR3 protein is CASSLGGLAGADTQYF. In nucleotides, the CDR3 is TGTGCCAGCAGCTTAGGGGGACTAGCGGGAGCAGATACGCAGTATTTT.

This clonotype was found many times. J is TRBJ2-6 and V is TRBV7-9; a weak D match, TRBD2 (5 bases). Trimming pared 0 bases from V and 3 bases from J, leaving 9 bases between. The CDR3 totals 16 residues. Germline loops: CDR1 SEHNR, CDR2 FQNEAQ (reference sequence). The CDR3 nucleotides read TGTGCCAGCAGCTTAGCTGCGGGTAGTGGGGCCAACGTCCTGACTTTC. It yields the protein CASSLAAGSGANVLTF.

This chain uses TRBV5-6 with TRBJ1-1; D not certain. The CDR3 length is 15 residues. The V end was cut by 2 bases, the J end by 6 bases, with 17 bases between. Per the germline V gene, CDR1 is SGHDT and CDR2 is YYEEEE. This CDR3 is CASSLRDWGRAEAFF. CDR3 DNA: TGTGCCAGCAGCTTACGGGATTGGGGAAGGGCTGAAGCTTTCTTT.

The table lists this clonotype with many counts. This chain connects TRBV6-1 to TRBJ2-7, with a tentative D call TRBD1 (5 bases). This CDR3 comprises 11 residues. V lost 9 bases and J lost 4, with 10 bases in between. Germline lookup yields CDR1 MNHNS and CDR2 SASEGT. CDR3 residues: CASPGQYEQYF. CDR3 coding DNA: TGTGCCAGTCCCGGACAATACGAGCAGTACTTC.

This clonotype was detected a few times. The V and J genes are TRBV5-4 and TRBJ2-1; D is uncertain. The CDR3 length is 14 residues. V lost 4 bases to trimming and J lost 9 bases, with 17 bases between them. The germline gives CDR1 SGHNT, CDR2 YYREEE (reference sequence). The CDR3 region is CASSRIDATSEQFF. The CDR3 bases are TGTGCCAGCAGCCGTATCGATGCGACCAGTGAGCAGTTCTTC. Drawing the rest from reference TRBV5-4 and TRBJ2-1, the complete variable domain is ETGVTQSPTHLIKTRGQQVTLRCSSQSGHNTVSWYQQALGQGPQFIFQYYREEENGRGNFPPRFSGLQFPNYSSELNVNALELDDSALYLCASSRIDATSEQFFGPGTRLTVL.

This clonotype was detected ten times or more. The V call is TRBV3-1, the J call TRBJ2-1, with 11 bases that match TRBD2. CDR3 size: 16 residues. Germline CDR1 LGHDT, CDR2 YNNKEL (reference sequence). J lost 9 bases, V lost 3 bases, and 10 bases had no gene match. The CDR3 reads CASSQVAGGKSSEQFF. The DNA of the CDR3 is TGTGCCAGCAGCCAGGTAGCGGGAGGGAAATCGAGTGAGCAGTTCTTC.

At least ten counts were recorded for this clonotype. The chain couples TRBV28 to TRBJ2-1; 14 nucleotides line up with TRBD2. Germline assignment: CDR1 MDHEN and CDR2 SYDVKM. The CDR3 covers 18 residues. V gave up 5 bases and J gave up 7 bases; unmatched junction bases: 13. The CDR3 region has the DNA TGTGCCAGCAGTCCTCATCTGGGACTAGCGGGAGTGCGGAATGAGCAGTTCTTC. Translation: CASSPHLGLAGVRNEQFF.

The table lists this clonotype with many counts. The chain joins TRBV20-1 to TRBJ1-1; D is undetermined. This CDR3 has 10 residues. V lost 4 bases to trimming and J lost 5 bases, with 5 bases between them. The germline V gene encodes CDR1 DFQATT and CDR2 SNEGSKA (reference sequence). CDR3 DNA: TGCAGTGCTACAGTAACTGAAGCTTTCTTT. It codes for CSATVTEAFF.